The 13 T cell receptor beta chains listed next were all sequenced from one sample in a study of blood T cell repertoires in COVID-19. Here immunoSEQ multiplex PCR was the method, and the copy in TCRdb shows in-frame clones only, minus some. The data show roughly 100,000 clones, about 86% seen once. Sequencing was performed on peripheral blood. The receptors come from an elderly man with acute or convalescent COVID-19.

This chain joins TRBV18 and TRBJ2-1; the match to TRBD2 covers 9 bases. J was trimmed by 8 bases and V by 6 bases; bases with no gene match: 5. This CDR3 is built from 13 residues. CDR1 is KGHSH and CDR2 is LQKENI in the germline V gene. The CDR3 protein is CASSQVAGDEQFF. In DNA, the CDR3 is TGTGCCAGCTCGCAAGTAGCGGGAGATGAGCAGTTCTTC.

The CDR3 DNA reads as TGTGCCAGCAGTTTAGTACAGGGGGCAGGGCAGCCCCAGCATTTT. Its protein product is CASSLVQGAGQPQHF. The chain employs TRBV27 and TRBJ1-5; 9 nucleotides agree with TRBD1. Germline values: CDR1 MNHEY, CDR2 SMNVEV (reference sequence). The CDR3 covers 15 residues. After removal of 2 bases from V and 7 bases from J, the junction contained 6 bases not matched to a gene.

This chain connects TRBV10-3 to TRBJ2-3; perhaps TRBD1 as D (5 bases). V lost 7 bases to trimming and J lost 6 bases, with 20 bases between them. This CDR3 region has 15 residues. Germline CDR1 is ENHRY and CDR2 is SYGVKD. CDR3 sequence: CAITQDQGAADTQYF. Here the CDR3 DNA reads TGTGCCATCACTCAGGACCAGGGTGCGGCCGATACGCAGTATTTT.

In its sample, this clone was seen many times. V is TRBV3-1 (or the pseudogene TRBV3-2) and J is TRBJ2-2; unclear D gene. There are 11 residues in the CDR3. The germline V and J ends were trimmed by 2 bases and 8 bases, with 3 bases remaining between them. Germline lookup yields CDR1 LGHDT and CDR2 YNNKEL (reference sequence). The CDR3 spells CASSQRGELFF. CDR3 coding DNA: TGTGCCAGCAGCCAACGGGGGGAGCTGTTTTTT.

The chain uses TRBV18 and TRBJ1-3, with TRBD1 matching 9 bases. The CDR3 runs 15 residues. The V gene's germline CDR1 is KGHSH and CDR2 LQKENI. With V trimmed by 5 bases and J by 0 bases, 2 bases remained unmatched. The CDR3 is CASSRGQGSGNTIYF. CDR3 sequence (DNA): TGTGCCAGCTCAAGGGGACAGGGCTCTGGAAACACCATATATTTT.

This chain uses TRBV9 with TRBJ1-6; 8 nucleotides line up with TRBD1. The CDR3 has 14 residues. The germline V gene encodes CDR1 SGDLS and CDR2 YYNGEE. V gave up 4 bases and J gave up 8 bases; unmatched junction bases: 5. The DNA for the CDR3 is TGTGCCAGCAGCCCGCAGGGGGCAGATTCACCCCTCCACTTT. Translated, it gives CASSPQGADSPLHF.

The chain links TRBV5-5 to TRBJ1-5; 11 nucleotides align to TRBD1. This CDR3 contains 17 residues. The junction had 7 bases not matched to a gene; V was cut back by 3 bases and J by 2 bases. The V gene's germline CDR1 is SGHKS and CDR2 YYEKEE (reference sequence). CDR3 region: CASSSGQGARGNQPQHF. In nucleotides, the CDR3 is TGTGCCAGCAGCTCCGGACAGGGGGCGCGGGGCAATCAGCCCCAGCATTTT.

This clone occurred a few times. The chain combines TRBV28 with TRBJ1-5; D is unresolved. Deletions cut 4 bases from V and 6 bases from J, with 16 bases between. In germline, CDR1 is MDHEN, CDR2 SYDVKM. This CDR3 spans 15 amino acids. CDR3 residues: CASSSLASGLQPQHF. The CDR3 DNA reads as TGTGCCAGCAGTTCTCTCGCGTCCGGACTTCAGCCCCAGCATTTT.

The rearrangement joins TRBV18 to TRBJ1-1; tentatively, D is TRBD1 (5 bases). Germline V gives CDR1 KGHSH, CDR2 LQKENI. The CDR3 runs to 15 residues. V lost 2 bases to trimming and J lost 3 bases, with 13 bases between them. The CDR3 DNA reads TGTGCCAGCTCACCAGTGGGAGCGGGGGACACTGAAGCTTTCTTT. This gives the protein CASSPVGAGDTEAFF. The full variable domain, its missing parts supplied by reference TRBV18 and TRBJ1-1, is NAGVMQNPRHLVRRRGQEARLRCSPMKGHSHVYWYRQLPEEGLKFMVYLQKENIIDESGMPKERFSAEFPKEGPSILRIQQVVRGDSAAYFCASSPVGAGDTEAFFGQGTRLTVV.

The V and J genes are TRBV28 and TRBJ1-4; the D is unclear. V was cut by 6 bases and J by 8 bases, with 10 bases left in between. CDR1 and CDR2 from the germline V gene are MDHEN and SYDVKM. The CDR3 runs 12 residues. The CDR3: CASRVPREKLFF. The CDR3 nucleotides are TGTGCCAGCAGAGTCCCACGGGAAAAACTGTTTTTT.

The V gene is TRBV2, the J gene TRBJ2-1, with a weak D call TRBD1 (6 bases). Trimming took 8 bases from V and 0 from J, leaving 11 bases between them. CDR3 length: 14 residues. Germline CDR1 and CDR2: SNHLY and FYNNEI. CDR3 amino acids: CASGEQGSYNEQFF. The CDR3 region has the DNA TGTGCCAGCGGGGAACAGGGCTCCTACAATGAGCAGTTCTTC.

This chain uses TRBV14 with TRBJ1-3; 9 bases are shared with TRBD1. The CDR3 has 17 amino acids. Germline lookup yields CDR1 SGHDN and CDR2 FVKESK. V dropped 4 bases and J dropped 0; count of bases not matched to a gene: 7. CDR3 DNA: TGTGCCAGCAGCCGCGGACAGGGGAGCCTCTCTGGAAACACCATATATTTT. Translation: CASSRGQGSLSGNTIYF.

A word on this clone: Its ends do not fully match the called genes, so a read error is possible. This chain connects TRBV7-7 to TRBJ2-1, with D unresolved. From germline, CDR1 is SSHAT and CDR2 FNYEAQ (reference sequence). This CDR3 region has 13 residues. CDR3 amino acids: CASSPVSYNEQFF. As DNA, the CDR3 is TGTGCTAGCAGTCCGGTCTCCTACAATGAGCAGTTCTTC.